What follows describes a single TCR beta chain. Its antigen is still unknown. This sample is part of a study of shared clonotypes between healthy human individuals. Study at large: Each donor's CD4 naive and CD4 memory cells filled three plates apiece, CD8 naive two, and CD8 memory one. Study results and caveats: Rarefaction showed that sequencing of sorted subsets was incomplete (despite large depth). It was only blood that was sampled, and tissue repertoires likely differ.

Each subset's genomic DNA was split evenly across several immunoSEQ plates. Data came from immunoSEQ multiplex PCR; TCRdb stores just in-frame clones and leaves some out. The data show roughly 1.4 million clones, approximately 98.5% seen once. The CDR3 consists of 13 residues. The germline V and J ends were trimmed by 6 bases and 2 bases, with 11 bases remaining between them. Germline CDR1 is SGHNT and CDR2 is YYREEE (reference sequence). This sequence was found in a young man in good health. The chain joins TRBV5-4 to TRBJ1-1; no definite D call. The sample was naive CD4+ T cells sorted from blood. As for subset: CD45RA+ positively selected. The CDR3 bases are TGTGCCAGCATGCCTATAAGTAACACTGAAGCTTTCTTT. This sequence encodes CASMPISNTEAFF.